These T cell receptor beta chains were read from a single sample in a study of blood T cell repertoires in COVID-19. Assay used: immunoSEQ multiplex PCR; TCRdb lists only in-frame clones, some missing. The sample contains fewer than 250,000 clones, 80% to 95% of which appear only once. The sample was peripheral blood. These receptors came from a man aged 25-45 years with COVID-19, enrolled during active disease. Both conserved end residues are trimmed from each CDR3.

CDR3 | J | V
AWMPGQVNYGYT | TRBJ1-2 | TRBV30
ASSYRGSGGSL | TRBJ2-3 | TRBV6-5
ARVAFSGWSSYEQY | TRBJ2-7 | TRBV19
SASGGQVKETQY | TRBJ2-5 | TRBV20-1
ASSPLSSGLSSYNEQF | TRBJ2-1 | TRBV18
ASSSSPGEWPEAF | TRBJ1-1 | TRBV5-5
ATTGANGYT | TRBJ1-2 | TRBV12-3/TRBV12-4
ASRELGDTQY | TRBJ2-3 | TRBV5-1
SVGETGSPSSSYNEQF | TRBJ2-1 | TRBV29-1
ASSLGQGAYNEQF | TRBJ2-1 | TRBV27
ATSGGGRGYGYT | TRBJ1-2 | TRBV24-1
ASSQGSDRANIQY | TRBJ2-4 | TRBV4-1
ASSQEKKVWLGGRKLF | TRBJ1-4 | TRBV3-1/TRBV3-2
ASSPISNQPQH | TRBJ1-5 | TRBV12-3/TRBV12-4
ASSLSDTWGYT | TRBJ1-2 | TRBV18
ASSLKGAGNSPLH | TRBJ1-6 | TRBV7-3
ASSIFRADTQY | TRBJ2-3 | TRBV19
SASWDTQTYEQY | TRBJ2-7 | TRBV20-1
ASSSAGTGDNYGYT | TRBJ1-2 | TRBV13
ASSLWDRLNTGELF | TRBJ2-2 | TRBV6-5
ASSYPGLVMKF | TRBJ2-1 | TRBV12-3/TRBV12-4
ASSARGDPDGYT | TRBJ1-2 | TRBV9
ASSPPHSGGADEQF | TRBJ2-1 | TRBV7-3
ASSHPGQERYEQY | TRBJ2-7 | TRBV13
ASSSDSNYNSYEQY | TRBJ2-7 | TRBV13
ASSQQGQTEETQY | TRBJ2-5 | TRBV16
ASSQVSGQGPTDTQY | TRBJ2-3 | TRBV3-1/TRBV3-2
ASSRTGLGTEAF | TRBJ1-1 | TRBV19
ASSQGGDSSYEQY | TRBJ2-7 | TRBV3-1/TRBV3-2
ASRGQDNEQF | TRBJ2-1 | TRBV4-1
ASSPRGLPNQPQH | TRBJ1-5 | TRBV7-9
SVTGRQMDYGYT | TRBJ1-2 | TRBV29-1
ASRNRTGNYGYT | TRBJ1-2 | TRBV6-4